This record looks at one TCR beta chain sequence and its context. Trimming took 6 bases from V and 0 from J; bases not matched to a gene: 1. This CDR3 has 14 amino acids. The V gene's germline CDR1 is MNHNY and CDR2 SVGAGI (reference sequence). This record comes from a study of blood T cell repertoires in COVID-19. Study information: T cells, B-cell-depleted T cells, or PBMCs provided the cDNA or gDNA that served as material.

Using immunoSEQ multiplex PCR, the repertoire was profiled, and TCRdb retains in-frame clones only, with some absent. The table has a few hundred thousand clones, about 85% seen once; the top ten hold 3%. Across about two dozen US areas, participants ranged in age from roughly 18 to 95 years. Two consecutive negative NP/OP PCR tests, clearance, or resolved symptoms defined Cohort 3 recovery. The clonotype comes from a woman between 45 and 65 years old who had recovered from COVID-19. This rearrangement joins TRBV6-6 to TRBJ2-1; 8 bases are shared with TRBD1. The source material was PBMCs or T cells enriched from blood (not recorded which). The CDR3 nucleotides are TGTGCCAGCAGGACAGGGGACTCCTACAATGAGCAGTTCTTC. Translating it yields CASRTGDSYNEQFF.